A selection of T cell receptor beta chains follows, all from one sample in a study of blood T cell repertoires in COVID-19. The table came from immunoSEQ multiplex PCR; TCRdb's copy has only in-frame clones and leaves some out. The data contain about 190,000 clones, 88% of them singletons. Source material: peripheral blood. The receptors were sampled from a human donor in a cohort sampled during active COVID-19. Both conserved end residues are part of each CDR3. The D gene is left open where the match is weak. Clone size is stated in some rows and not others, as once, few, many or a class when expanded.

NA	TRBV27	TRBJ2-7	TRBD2	TGTGCCAGCAGTCCCGGGACTAGCGGGAGTTACGAGCAGTACTTC	CASSPGTSGSYEQYF
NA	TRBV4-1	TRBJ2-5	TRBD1	TGCGCCAGCAGCCGGGACAGGGGGTTTGTGGAGACCCAGTACTTC	CASSRDRGFVETQYF
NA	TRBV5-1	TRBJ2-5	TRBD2	TGCGCCAGCAGCTTGGACCCGAGACTAGCGGGGGACCAAGAGACCCAGTACTTC	CASSLDPRLAGDQETQYF
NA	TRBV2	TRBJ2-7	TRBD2	TGTGCCAGTAAACCGGGGGAGGGACCCTACGAGCAGTACTTC	CASKPGEGPYEQYF
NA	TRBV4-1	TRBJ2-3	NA	TGCGCCAGCAGCCCCGGGCAGGGAAATCGAGATACGCAGTATTTT	CASSPGQGNRDTQYF
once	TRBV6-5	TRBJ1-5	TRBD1	TGTGCCAGCAGGAAACAGGGGAGCAATCAGCCCCAGCATTTT	CASRKQGSNQPQHF
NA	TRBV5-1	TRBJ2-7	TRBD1	TGCGCCAGCACCCAAAAGGGACAGGGTTGGGAGCAGTACTTC	CASTQKGQGWEQYF
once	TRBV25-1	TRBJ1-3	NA	TGTGCCAGCAGTGAATATTTCGGGGGAGGAAACACCATATATTTT	CASSEYFGGGNTIYF
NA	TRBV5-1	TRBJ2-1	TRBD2	TGCGCCAGCAGCTCAAGCGGGGGGGCTCACAATGAGCAGTTCTTC	CASSSSGGAHNEQFF
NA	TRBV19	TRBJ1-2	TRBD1	TGTGCCAGTAGTATGAACAGGGGGCGCGGCTATGGCTACACCTTC	CASSMNRGRGYGYTF
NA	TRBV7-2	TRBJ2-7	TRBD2	TGTGCCAGCAGCTTAAGGGACTCTCCGGGGGGGCAGTACTTC	CASSLRDSPGGQYF
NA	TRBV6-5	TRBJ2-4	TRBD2	TGTGCCAGCAGGCGGGGGACGAAAGAAAACATTCAGTACTTC	CASRRGTKENIQYF
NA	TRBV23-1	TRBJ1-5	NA	TGCGCCAGCAGTCAATTATACGCAGGATCAGATCAGCCCCAGCATTTT	CASSQLYAGSDQPQHF
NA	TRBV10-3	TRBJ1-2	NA	TGTGCCATCAGCGTACAGGGAGAAGGCTACACCTTC	CAISVQGEGYTF
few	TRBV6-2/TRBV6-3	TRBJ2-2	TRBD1	TGTGCCAGCAGCCTCGGACAGGGGGCGAACACCGGGGAGCTGTTTTTT	CASSLGQGANTGELFF
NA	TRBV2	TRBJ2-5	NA	TGTGCCAGCAGAGACAGAGGACGGGAGACCCAGTACTTC	CASRDRGRETQYF
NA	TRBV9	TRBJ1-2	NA	TGTGCCAGCAGCGTAGACAGGAGCGATGGCTACACCTTC	CASSVDRSDGYTF
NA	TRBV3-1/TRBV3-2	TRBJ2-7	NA	TGTGCCAGCAGCCTATCCGATCAAAGACCGGGGAAATACTTAACCTACGAGCAGTACTTC	CASSLSDQRPGKYLTYEQYF
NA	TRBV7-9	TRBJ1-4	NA	TGTGCCAGCAGCCCGGGACACTCAACTAATGAAAAACTGTTTTTT	CASSPGHSTNEKLFF
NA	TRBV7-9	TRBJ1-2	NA	TGTGCCAGCAGCTTAGACAGAAACGGCTACACCTTC	CASSLDRNGYTF
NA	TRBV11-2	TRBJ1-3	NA	TGTGCCAGCAGCCCCCTACGGGGTCCCTCTGGAAACACCATATATTTT	CASSPLRGPSGNTIYF
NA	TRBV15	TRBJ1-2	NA	TGTGCCACCAGCAGAGAGAACAGGGCTTTAGGTTATGGCTACACCTTC	CATSRENRALGYGYTF
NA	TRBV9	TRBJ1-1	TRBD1	TGTGCCAGCAGCGGAGGGACAGGGGGCGCGTTTACGACTGAAGCTTTCTTT	CASSGGTGGAFTTEAFF